This T cell receptor (beta chain) is from a study of vaccination and CD4 T cells after COVID-19. The study's findings and limits: Convalescent patients had a median roughly 86% of reactive clones appearing only post-vaccination.

The Oncomine TCR Beta short-read assay sequenced DNA from cultured CD4+ T cells. One entry per CDR3 protein results from TCRdb running MiXCR on the PCR reads. The sample carries around 26,000 distinct CDR3 sequences, 40% to 45% recorded once. Specified time point: late sampling 161 to 241 days after vaccination in three convalescent patients. Treatment of the sample: approximately 11-day PBMC culture with coronavirus spike peptide pools or control peptides (ViraFEST assay). The CDR3 loop spans 14 amino acids. V shed 4 bases and J shed 10 bases, with 14 bases lying between them. Germline CDR1 MNHEY, CDR2 SVGAGI. About this clonotype itself: The antigen is undetermined.

The receptor's source is a human donor who had recovered from COVID-19. The material was CD4+ T cells from blood, cultured in vitro, obtained about 7 months after SARS-CoV-2 vaccination. The V call is TRBV6-5, the J call TRBJ1-6; D remains unclear. The CDR3 reads CASSSRQVSSPLHF. In nucleotides, the CDR3 is TGTGCCAGCAGTTCACGACAAGTTTCATCACCCCTCCACTTT.